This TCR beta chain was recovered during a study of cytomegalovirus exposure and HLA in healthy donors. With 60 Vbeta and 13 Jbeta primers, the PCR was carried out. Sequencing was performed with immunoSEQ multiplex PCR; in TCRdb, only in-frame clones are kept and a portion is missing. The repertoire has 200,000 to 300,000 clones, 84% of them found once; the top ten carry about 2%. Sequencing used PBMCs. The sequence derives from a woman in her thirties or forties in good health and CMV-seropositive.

CDR3 residues: CSATTGYGYTF. CDR3 nucleotide sequence: TGCAGTGCTACGACCGGGTATGGCTACACCTTC. V usage is TRBV20-1 and J usage is TRBJ1-2; no firm D call. V shed 4 bases and J shed 5 bases, with 8 bases lying between them. There are 11 residues in the CDR3. CDR1 is DFQATT, CDR2 SNEGSKA, per germline (reference sequence).